A selection of T cell receptor beta chains follows, all from one sample in a study of OX40 agonist ivuxolimab in advanced cancers. Assay used: immunoSEQ multiplex PCR; TCRdb lists only in-frame clones, some missing. The sample includes tens of thousands of clones, approximately 80% seen only once; the top ten take around 1.1%. Source: CD4+ or CD8+ T cells sorted from blood, taken in a trial of the OX40 agonist ivuxolimab. Receptors originate from an adult with an advanced solid tumor such as melanoma, head and neck, liver or kidney cancer. CDR3s leave out the opening cysteine and the closing phenylalanine or tryptophan. The size entry is marked missing in some rows and otherwise reads once, few, many or a size class.

cdr3_aa: ASSVLSSGNTIY; v_call: TRBV9; j_call: TRBJ1-3; clone_size: few
cdr3_aa: ASSEYRQTRGYT; v_call: TRBV25-1; j_call: TRBJ1-2; clone_size: .
cdr3_aa: ASSLALASPYNEQF; v_call: TRBV7-6; j_call: TRBJ2-1; clone_size: once
cdr3_aa: ASTSLRGGDTEAF; v_call: TRBV2; j_call: TRBJ1-1; clone_size: .
cdr3_aa: ASSQGDFYGYT; v_call: TRBV14; j_call: TRBJ1-2; clone_size: .
cdr3_aa: SAQGGFGNTIY; v_call: TRBV29-1; j_call: TRBJ1-3; clone_size: many
cdr3_aa: ASSISGTAEYNEQF; v_call: TRBV19; j_call: TRBJ2-1; clone_size: .
cdr3_aa: ASSFRGAGNQPQH; v_call: TRBV7-2; j_call: TRBJ1-5; clone_size: .
cdr3_aa: ASREWAGGFYGYT; v_call: TRBV6-5; j_call: TRBJ1-2; clone_size: .
cdr3_aa: ASSQAGLYSGANVLT; v_call: TRBV14; j_call: TRBJ2-6; clone_size: .
cdr3_aa: ASSLDGGRTQY; v_call: TRBV18; j_call: TRBJ2-5; clone_size: .
cdr3_aa: ASSPGVSTEAF; v_call: TRBV11-2; j_call: TRBJ1-1; clone_size: .
cdr3_aa: ASGLNRGETQY; v_call: TRBV12-5; j_call: TRBJ2-5; clone_size: .